Following are 13 T cell receptor beta chains from one sample sequenced in a study of T cells after yellow fever vaccination. Each CDR3 protein is one row after TCRdb ran MiXCR on the 5' RACE reads. The table lists 400,000 or so distinct CDR3 sequences, 18% of them singletons, with over 15% in the top ten. Here the sequenced sample was PBMCs, taken before the yellow fever booster vaccination. The origin of the receptors is a man between 18 and 35 years old who received the YFV17D yellow fever vaccine.

CDR3 sequence (DNA): TGTGCCACCAGCGCCTTAGACGGGAACTATGGCTACACCTTC. Translation gives CATSALDGNYGYTF. This rearrangement joins TRBV15 to TRBJ1-2, with D uncertain. This CDR3 contains 14 residues. V lost 5 bases and J 2 bases, leaving 12 bases between the germline ends. Germline values: CDR1 LNHNV, CDR2 YYDKDF (reference sequence).

This clonotype was seen a few times. The rearrangement uses TRBV6-2 or TRBV6-3 and TRBJ2-5; D remains ambiguous. Trimming shortened V by 6 bases and J by 5 bases, and 10 bases separated the two germline ends. CDR3 length equals 12 residues. Germline values: CDR1 MNHEY, CDR2 SVGEGT. CDR3 coding DNA: TGTGCCAGCAGCCAAGCCCTTGAGACCCAGTACTTC. Translation: CASSQALETQYF.

This chain links TRBV12-3 or TRBV12-4 with TRBJ1-6; the D gene is possibly TRBD1 (5 bases). The CDR3 extends over 14 amino acids. V lost 3 bases and J lost 8, with 11 bases in between. In DNA form, the CDR3 reads TGTGCCAGCAGTTTTGGTGTGGGGGATTCACCCCTCCACTTT. Protein sequence: CASSFGVGDSPLHF.

This clonotype appeared a few times. This may be a read error, as it is one base from a much larger clone. The CDR3 reads CASTPGSNQPQHF. In DNA, the CDR3 is TGTGCCAGCACCCCCGGTAGCAATCAGCCCCAGCATTTT. The J gene is TRBJ1-5, the V gene TRBV2; no clear D. This CDR3 region has 13 residues. Trimming removed 7 bases at V and 0 bases at J, with 7 bases between. In germline, CDR1 is SNHLY, CDR2 FYNNEI.

This clonotype was detected only a few times. This chain links TRBV4-3 with TRBJ2-7; tentative D call: TRBD1 (6 bases). V lost 1 base and J lost 0, with 13 bases in between. The CDR3 consists of 16 residues. Germline values: CDR1 LGHNA, CDR2 YSLEER. The CDR3 DNA reads TGCGCCAGCAGCCAAGGGGTGCCAGGGGACTCCTACGAGCAGTACTTC. Amino acid sequence: CASSQGVPGDSYEQYF.

The sample holds a few counts of this clonotype. The chain has TRBV7-9 and TRBJ2-7; maybe TRBD1 (5 bases). The CDR3 loop spans 15 amino acids. V was shortened by 3 bases and J by 0 bases, with 12 bases between the two germline ends. Per germline, CDR1 SEHNR and CDR2 FQNEAQ (reference sequence). The CDR3 sequence is CASSFPGRSSYEQYV. Here the CDR3 DNA reads TGTGCCAGCAGCTTTCCAGGGCGAAGCTCCTACGAGCAGTACGTC.

The chain joins TRBV5-1 to TRBJ2-3, with 10 bases lining up with TRBD1. Trimming took 1 base from V and 0 from J; bases not matched to a gene: 5. This CDR3 is 17 amino acids long. CDR1 is SGHRS, CDR2 YFSETQ, per germline. Here the CDR3 DNA reads TGCGCCAGCAGCTTGTCCGGGACAGGGGCTAGCACAGATACGCAGTATTTT. Translating gives CASSLSGTGASTDTQYF.

This clonotype was picked up a small number of times. The chain links TRBV9 to TRBJ1-6, with D unclear. V lost 4 bases, J lost 6 bases, and 14 bases lay in between. Looked up from germline, CDR1 is SGDLS and CDR2 is YYNGEE. The CDR3 has 15 residues. The CDR3 DNA is TGTGCCAGCAGCTTCCGGCCCTTCGGTAATTCACCCCTCCACTTT. Its protein product is CASSFRPFGNSPLHF.

This clonotype has a handful of counts. The J gene is TRBJ2-7, the V gene TRBV6-2 or TRBV6-3, with D hard to call. The V gene's germline CDR1 is MNHEY and CDR2 SVGEGT. V dropped 5 bases and J dropped 0 bases, with 17 bases sitting between them. CDR3 size: 16 residues. CDR3 residues: CASSPLGRASSYEQYF. CDR3 in DNA: TGTGCCAGCAGTCCCCTTGGACGGGCAAGCTCCTACGAGCAGTACTTC.

The CDR3 spells CASSYGAGGGTDTQYF. Here the CDR3 DNA reads TGTGCCAGCAGTTACGGAGCGGGGGGGGGCACAGATACGCAGTATTTT. The genes are TRBV6-5 and TRBJ2-3; TRBD2 matches 10 bases. The CDR3 is made up of 16 amino acids. Per germline, CDR1 MNHEY and CDR2 SVGAGI. V lost 2 bases to trimming and J lost 1 base; unmatched junction nucleotides: 3.

This clonotype was detected many times. The chain links TRBV6-2 or TRBV6-3 to TRBJ2-7; 11 bases agree with TRBD1. Germline V lookup: CDR1 MNHEY, CDR2 SVGEGT. This CDR3 is built from 15 residues. V gave up 0 bases and J gave up 3 bases; unmatched junction bases: 1. The CDR3 region has the DNA TGTGCCAGCAGTTACTCCGGGACAGGGGGCTACGAGCAGTACGTC. Encoded protein: CASSYSGTGGYEQYV.

The gene calls are TRBV4-3 and TRBJ2-3, with 8 bases lining up with TRBD2. The V gene's germline CDR1 is LGHNA and CDR2 YSLEER. The CDR3 is 18 amino acids. The V and J ends lost 0 bases and 2 bases, in that order; junction bases with no gene match: 10. CDR3 region: CASSQDGGRRGATDTQYF. The CDR3 bases are TGCGCCAGCAGCCAAGACGGGGGTCGGCGGGGGGCCACAGATACGCAGTATTTT.

Only a few counts were recorded for this clonotype. The V gene is TRBV9, the J gene TRBJ2-2; D possibly corresponds to TRBD1 (6 bases). The CDR3 runs 15 residues. Germline V gene data show CDR1 as SGDLS and CDR2 as YYNGEE. V dropped 0 bases and J dropped 4 bases, with 10 bases sitting between them. DNA for the CDR3: TGTGCCAGCAGCGTAGCTTGGACAGTCACCGGGGAGCTGTTTTTT. It encodes CASSVAWTVTGELFF.